Below are 18 T cell receptor beta chains sequenced from a single sample in a study of spatial heterogeneity in lung cancer. Time point noted: sample taken at primary tumor resection. MiXCR, applied by TCRdb to the 5' RACE reads, yields one record per CDR3 protein. The repertoire holds several thousand distinct CDR3 sequences, with roughly 8% as singletons. The specimen comprised normal lung tissue next to the tumor, sampled at surgery. These receptors all stem from a female donor with early-stage non-small cell lung cancer.

By its share, this clonotype is medium-sized. CDR3 DNA: TGCGCCAGCAGCTTAAGGTCTAGCACAGATACGCAGTATTTT. This gives the protein CASSLRSSTDTQYF. This chain joins TRBV5-1 and TRBJ2-3; no firm D call. Trimming shortened V by 2 bases and J by 0 bases, and 7 bases separated the two germline ends. Germline CDR1 is SGHRS and CDR2 is YFSETQ. The CDR3 consists of 14 residues.

This clonotype has a handful of counts. The J gene is TRBJ2-3, the V gene TRBV6-6; the match to TRBD1 covers 9 bases. The CDR3 has 16 amino acids. V dropped 5 bases and J dropped 0; count of bases not matched to a gene: 6. Germline assignment: CDR1 MNHNY and CDR2 SVGAGI (reference sequence). DNA of the CDR3: TGTGCCAGCAGTACCGGGACAGGGAAAAGCACAGATACGCAGTATTTT. This encodes CASSTGTGKSTDTQYF.

This clonotype counts as medium-sized. This chain links TRBV27 with TRBJ2-1; 7 nucleotides align to TRBD1. The germline V gene encodes CDR1 MNHEY and CDR2 SMNVEV (reference sequence). Trimming at V came to 5 bases and at J to 9 bases, leaving 13 bases not matched to a gene. The CDR3 covers 15 residues. The CDR3 is CASSLDRAWGSEQFF. CDR3 DNA: TGTGCCAGCAGTCTCGACAGGGCTTGGGGTAGTGAGCAGTTCTTC.

This clonotype was counted at least ten times. The chain is built from TRBV13 and TRBJ2-6, with a possible D match to TRBD1 (5 bases). V lost 2 bases to trimming and J lost 0 bases, with 11 bases between them. This CDR3 contains 17 residues. The germline V gene encodes CDR1 PRHDT and CDR2 FYEKMQ (reference sequence). The CDR3 bases are TGTGCCAGCAGCTTAAGGGGCGGTTACTCTGGGGCCAACGTCCTGACTTTC. Translation: CASSLRGGYSGANVLTF.

Note on this clonotype: With a much larger clone just one base away, this may be a read error. V usage is TRBV20-1 and J usage is TRBJ1-5; the D is unclear. The CDR3 contains 11 residues. Germline lookup yields CDR1 DFQATT and CDR2 SNEGSKA (reference sequence). Deletions cut 3 bases from V and 11 bases from J, with 11 bases between. The CDR3 DNA reads TGCAGTGCTAGTGATGTCTCCTCCCAGCATTTT. It specifies CSASDVSSQHF.

By share of the sample, this clonotype is medium-sized. The V and J genes are TRBV20-1 and TRBJ1-6, with D maybe TRBD1 (5 bases). The CDR3 has 18 amino acids. Germline CDR1 reads DFQATT; CDR2 reads SNEGSKA (reference sequence). V was clipped by 0 bases and J by 0 bases, with 15 bases between them. This CDR3 reads CSARDLGADSSYNSPLHF. CDR3 nucleotides: TGCAGTGCTAGAGATCTTGGGGCAGATAGCTCCTATAATTCACCCCTCCACTTT.

Judged by abundance, this clonotype is medium-sized (0.01 to 0.1%). This chain connects TRBV7-8 to TRBJ1-2; D remains unclear. V lost 5 bases and J 2 bases, leaving 9 bases between the germline ends. The V gene's germline CDR1 is SGHVS and CDR2 FQNEAQ. The CDR3 has 13 amino acids. In DNA form, the CDR3 reads TGTGCCAGCAGCCCAATACGGAACTATGGCTACACCTTC. It encodes CASSPIRNYGYTF.

J is TRBJ2-5 and V is TRBV6-2 or TRBV6-3, with D uncertain. The ends were cut back, 6 bases at V and 3 bases at J, with 11 bases in the middle. The CDR3 has 13 amino acids. Germline V gene sequence: CDR1 MNHEY, CDR2 SVGEGT. In DNA form, the CDR3 reads TGTGCCAGCAGAAAGAGTGGAGAAGAGACCCAGTACTTC. Its protein product is CASRKSGEETQYF.

This clonotype has just a few counts. This chain joins TRBV4-2 and TRBJ2-7; 7 positions agree with TRBD1. Germline V gene sequence: CDR1 LGHNA, CDR2 YNFKEQ. The CDR3 covers 13 residues. Trimming took 4 bases from V and 5 from J; bases not matched to a gene: 5. The CDR3 region is CASSLNRGNEQYF. The CDR3 nucleotides read TGTGCCAGCAGCCTTAACAGGGGAAACGAGCAGTACTTC.

This clonotype was detected a few times. The chain combines TRBV9 with TRBJ2-3; TRBD2 might be the D (7 bases). Germline values: CDR1 SGDLS, CDR2 YYNGEE. The CDR3 totals 16 residues. The germline V and J ends were trimmed by 0 bases and 9 bases, with 20 bases remaining between them. This CDR3 reads CASSVGGGTIAETQYF. DNA of the CDR3: TGTGCCAGCAGCGTAGGAGGGGGGACTATCGCCGAGACGCAGTATTTT.

V is TRBV2 and J is TRBJ2-7; D remains unclear. Germline CDR1 reads SNHLY; CDR2 reads FYNNEI. This CDR3 has 12 residues. The V end lost 3 bases, the J end lost 5 bases, and 8 bases lay between the germline ends. The chain's CDR3 is CASSDGEDEQYF. Written as DNA, the CDR3 is TGTGCCAGCAGTGACGGTGAGGACGAGCAGTACTTC.

This sequence joins TRBV13 and TRBJ1-2, with 7 bases fitting TRBD1. There are 15 residues in the CDR3. Trimming at V came to 3 bases and at J to 7 bases, leaving 11 bases not matched to a gene. Germline values: CDR1 PRHDT, CDR2 FYEKMQ (reference sequence). DNA for the CDR3: TGTGCCAGCAGCTTCCCAGGGGGAAGGTATGGTGGCTACACCTTC. Amino acid sequence: CASSFPGGRYGGYTF.

In DNA form, the CDR3 reads TGCAGTGCTAGAGGGGCTAGCCCAAACTATGGCTACACCTTC. Its translation is CSARGASPNYGYTF. The chain employs TRBV20-1 and TRBJ1-2; no clear D gene. Trimming took off 1 base at V and 2 bases at J, with 11 bases between the two ends. Germline-derived CDR1 and CDR2 are DFQATT and SNEGSKA (reference sequence). The CDR3 sequence is 14 residues long.

This clonotype qualifies as medium-sized. This chain uses TRBV20-1 with TRBJ2-3; 8 bases align to TRBD2. The V segment lost 7 bases and the J segment 11 bases; nucleotides outside the gene matches: 8. The CDR3 extends over 11 amino acids. CDR1 is DFQATT, CDR2 SNEGSKA, per germline (reference sequence). The CDR3 here is CSVPGTREQYF. In DNA, the CDR3 is TGCAGTGTTCCCGGGACTAGGGAGCAGTATTTT.

There are many counts of this clonotype. The CDR3 DNA is TGTGCCAGCAGTGAAGAAACGGTCCCAGAGACCCAGTACTTC. Amino acids: CASSEETVPETQYF. The V gene is TRBV6-1, the J gene TRBJ2-5; D is uncertain. Trimming took off 1 base at V and 4 bases at J, with 10 bases between the two ends. Looked up from germline, CDR1 is MNHNS and CDR2 is SASEGT. The CDR3 has 14 residues.

V usage is TRBV9 and J usage is TRBJ1-5; possible D gene TRBD1, 5 bases. The germline CDR1 and CDR2 sequences are SGDLS and YYNGEE. The V gene lost 3 bases and the J gene lost 0 bases, with 10 bases spanning the gap. The CDR3 is 15 amino acids. CDR3 nucleotides: TGTGCCAGCAGCGCCGGGACCTATAGCAATCAGCCCCAGCATTTT. It codes for CASSAGTYSNQPQHF.

This clonotype occurred a few times. The chain carries TRBV12-3 or TRBV12-4 and TRBJ2-7; 12 nucleotides align to TRBD1. This CDR3 region has 17 residues. J was trimmed by 3 bases and V by 5 bases; bases with no gene match: 11. The CDR3 here is CASSLGTGGANLYEQYF. The CDR3 DNA sequence: TGTGCCAGCAGTCTCGGGACAGGGGGCGCGAATCTCTACGAGCAGTACTTC.

This clonotype came up many times. The chain links TRBV2 to TRBJ2-3; 12 bases are shared with TRBD2. The CDR3 is 16 amino acids. Germline trimming cut 0 bases from V and 14 bases from J; bases unmatched to any gene: 12. CDR1 is SNHLY, CDR2 FYNNEI, per germline. The CDR3 sequence is CASSEARLAGATLRYF. CDR3 bases: TGTGCCAGCAGTGAAGCGAGACTAGCGGGGGCCACCCTTCGGTATTTT.